This T cell receptor (beta chain) is drawn from a study of blood T cell repertoires in COVID-19. Across the study: From T cells, B-cell-depleted T cells, or PBMCs came the material, which was cDNA or gDNA.

The Seattle patients, enrolled during active infection, were followed longitudinally. This clone was picked up one time. Original handling: Counts of nucleated cells, estimated from reference gene primer amplification, were obtained. Sequenced by immunoSEQ multiplex PCR; TCRdb stores in-frame clones only, minus some. V and J calls and clone size are as listed in that table; D and trimming were resolved from the DNA. Of approximately 340,000 clones listed, 80% to 90% are singletons. This clonotype was obtained from a man under 40 with COVID-19, enrolled during active disease. Sample: peripheral blood.

The CDR3 sequence is CATSDSLAGVGNEQFF. In DNA form, the CDR3 reads TGTGCCACCAGTGATTCTCTAGCGGGAGTGGGCAATGAGCAGTTCTTC. The genes are TRBV24-1 and TRBJ2-1, with TRBD2 matching over 10 bases. The junction had 6 bases not matched to a gene; V was cut back by 2 bases and J by 6 bases. The CDR3 spans 16 residues. Germline values: CDR1 KGHDR, CDR2 SFDVKD.